These T cell receptor beta chains were read from a single sample in a study of shared clonotypes between healthy human individuals. The data were produced by immunoSEQ multiplex PCR, yet TCRdb's version contains in-frame clones alone and is incomplete. Among a few million clones listed, about 90% were seen once. Input material: naive CD4+ T cells from PBMCs. The receptors originated from a young man in good health. Some clones in this sample may be carry-over from other donors' samples. CDR3s include the opening cysteine and the closing phenylalanine or tryptophan. The D gene is left open where the match is weak. For some rows the clone size is stated as once, few or many, or as a class when expanded; others skip it.

j_call | v_call | clone_size | d_call | cdr3_aa | cdr3_nt
TRBJ2-1 | TRBV11-2 | NA | NA | CASSLARHYNEQFF | TGTGCCAGCAGCTTAGCCCGACACTACAATGAGCAGTTCTTC
TRBJ2-1 | TRBV7-6 | NA | TRBD2 | CASSRTPLAGQINEQFF | TGTGCCAGCAGCAGAACCCCGCTAGCGGGTCAAATCAATGAGCAGTTCTTC
TRBJ1-6 | TRBV30 | NA | NA | CAWSQGGDLVPLHF | TGTGCCTGGAGTCAGGGCGGGGACTTGGTACCCCTCCACTTT
TRBJ1-5 | TRBV28 | NA | NA | CASSKGGSNQPQHF | TGTGCCAGCAGTAAAGGGGGTAGCAATCAGCCCCAGCATTTT
TRBJ2-7 | TRBV2 | NA | TRBD2 | CASSDQRGGYEQYF | TGTGCCAGCAGTGATCAGCGGGGGGGCTACGAGCAGTACTTC
TRBJ2-2 | TRBV11-3 | NA | TRBD2 | CASSLSREWNTGELFF | TGTGCCAGCAGCTTATCGCGGGAGTGGAACACCGGGGAGCTGTTTTTT
TRBJ1-3 | TRBV9 | few | NA | CASSGQIRNTIYF | TGTGCCAGCAGCGGCCAGATCCGAAACACCATATATTTT
TRBJ1-3 | TRBV7-6 | NA | NA | CASSFMTGSSGNTIYF | TGTGCCAGCAGCTTTATGACGGGAAGCTCTGGAAACACCATATATTTT
TRBJ2-7 | TRBV28 | NA | NA | CASSFRYEQYF | TGTGCCAGCAGTTTCCGTTACGAGCAGTACTTC
TRBJ2-1 | TRBV21-1 | NA | NA | CASTRPWRAGGWDNEQFF | TGTGCCAGCACCCGGCCCTGGAGAGCGGGAGGGTGGGACAATGAGCAGTTCTTC
TRBJ2-7 | TRBV5-5 | once | NA | CASSPQYRTAGSRTEQYF | TGTGCCAGCAGCCCGCAGTATAGGACAGCGGGTTCTAGGACTGAGCAGTACTTC
TRBJ1-4 | TRBV19 | NA | NA | CASSIDGSSATNEKLFF | TGTGCCAGTAGTATAGATGGAAGTTCTGCAACTAATGAAAAACTGTTTTTT
TRBJ2-5 | TRBV5-1 | NA | NA | CASSLLASQETQYF | TGCGCCAGCAGCTTACTAGCTTCCCAAGAGACCCAGTACTTC
TRBJ2-3 | TRBV29-1 | NA | TRBD2 | CSVEGGLRGTDTQYF | TGCAGCGTTGAAGGGGGACTACGGGGCACAGATACGCAGTATTTT
TRBJ1-2 | TRBV18 | NA | NA | CASSPRQMNYGYTF | TGTGCCAGCTCCCCGAGGCAGATGAACTATGGCTACACCTTC
TRBJ2-7 | TRBV28 | NA | NA | CASRSTVSYEQYF | TGTGCCAGCAGGTCGACAGTCTCCTACGAGCAGTACTTC
TRBJ2-1 | TRBV4-3 | once | NA | CASSHAATYNEQFF | TGCGCCAGCAGCCACGCGGCTACCTACAATGAGCAGTTCTTC
TRBJ2-7 | TRBV18 | NA | NA | CASSPSRSTYEQYF | TGTGCCAGCTCACCGTCAAGGAGCACCTACGAGCAGTACTTC
TRBJ2-3 | TRBV2 | NA | NA | CASSAAPTDTQYF | TGTGCCAGCAGCGCCGCCCCGACAGATACGCAGTATTTT
TRBJ2-1 | TRBV6-6 | NA | NA | CASNLRGANEQFF | TGTGCCAGCAACCTCAGGGGGGCAAATGAGCAGTTCTTC
TRBJ2-3 | TRBV5-1 | NA | TRBD2 | CASSLKGLANTDTQYF | TGCGCCAGCAGCTTGAAGGGACTAGCGAACACAGATACGCAGTATTTT
TRBJ2-1 | TRBV11-2 | NA | TRBD2 | CASSLGGTSGSYNEQFF | TGTGCCAGCAGCTTAGGTGGGACTAGCGGATCCTACAATGAGCAGTTCTTC
TRBJ2-1 | TRBV7-3 | once | NA | CASSLKLASYNEQFF | TGTGCCAGCAGCTTAAAACTAGCATCCTACAATGAGCAGTTCTTC
TRBJ2-5 | TRBV5-1 | NA | NA | CASSQDLETQYF | TGCGCCAGCAGCCAGGATTTGGAGACCCAGTACTTC
TRBJ2-1 | TRBV14 | NA | NA | CASSQDPSSIYNEQFF | TGTGCCAGCAGCCAAGATCCTTCCTCGATCTACAATGAGCAGTTCTTC
TRBJ2-3 | TRBV27 | NA | NA | CASRPGTHGTDTQYF | TGTGCCAGCAGACCCGGGACGCACGGTACAGATACGCAGTATTTT
TRBJ1-1 | TRBV18 | NA | NA | CASSPLSALNTEAFF | TGTGCCAGCTCACCTCTTTCGGCTTTGAACACTGAAGCTTTCTTT
TRBJ2-1 | TRBV7-9 | NA | NA | CASSLGPLYNEQFF | TGTGCCAGCAGCCTTGGTCCCCTCTACAATGAGCAGTTCTTC
TRBJ1-2 | TRBV7-2 | NA | NA | CASSLLGVAASGYTF | TGTGCCAGCAGCCTTCTGGGGGTCGCGGCGAGTGGCTACACCTTC
TRBJ2-5 | TRBV10-3 | NA | NA | CAISEATGKGETQYF | TGTGCCATCAGTGAGGCAACAGGGAAGGGAGAGACCCAGTACTTC
TRBJ2-5 | TRBV29-1 | NA | TRBD2 | CSVVASGGETQYF | TGCAGCGTTGTGGCTAGCGGGGGAGAGACCCAGTACTTC
TRBJ1-2 | TRBV7-8 | NA | NA | CASSPRRDGGYTF | TGTGCCAGCAGCCCCCGCAGGGACGGTGGCTACACCTTC
TRBJ1-4 | TRBV27 | few | TRBD1 | CASSPTGRALFF | TGTGCCAGCAGTCCGACAGGGCGGGCACTGTTTTTT
TRBJ2-2 | TRBV28 | NA | TRBD2 | CASSLTSGVNTGELFF | TGTGCCAGCAGCCTGACTAGCGGAGTGAACACCGGGGAGCTGTTTTTT
TRBJ2-2 | TRBV9 | NA | TRBD2 | CASRGVREGNTGELFF | TGTGCCAGCAGGGGAGTGAGGGAGGGAAACACCGGGGAGCTGTTTTTT
TRBJ2-7 | TRBV6-5 | NA | TRBD2 | CASSATGLAAYEQYF | TGTGCCAGCAGCGCAACCGGACTAGCGGCCTACGAGCAGTACTTC
TRBJ2-2 | TRBV6-4 | NA | NA | CASSREAGRTGELFF | TGTGCCAGCAGTAGGGAGGCAGGGCGAACCGGGGAGCTGTTTTTT
TRBJ2-1 | TRBV28 | NA | TRBD1 | CASSPRGPKYNEQFF | TGTGCCAGCAGCCCCAGGGGGCCGAAATACAATGAGCAGTTCTTC
TRBJ2-1 | TRBV30 | NA | NA | CAWRRQGNNEQFF | TGTGCCTGGAGGCGTCAGGGTAACAATGAGCAGTTCTTC
TRBJ2-3 | TRBV28 | NA | TRBD2 | CASSLVTSGRSQVPTDTQYF | TGTGCCAGCAGTCTCGTCACTAGCGGGAGGTCGCAGGTCCCCACAGATACGCAGTATTTT
TRBJ2-2 | TRBV9 | NA | NA | CASSVGEQGGGTGELFF | TGTGCCAGCAGCGTAGGGGAGCAGGGCGGAGGTACCGGGGAGCTGTTTTTT
TRBJ2-5 | TRBV2 | NA | NA | CASNYETQYF | TGTGCCAGCAATTATGAGACCCAGTACTTC
TRBJ1-5 | TRBV4-1 | few | NA | CASSQAQGRAGQPQHF | TGCGCCAGCAGCCAAGCGCAGGGCAGGGCGGGCCAGCCCCAGCATTTT
TRBJ2-1 | TRBV4-2 | NA | NA | CASSRGIDNEQFF | TGTGCCAGCAGCCGGGGGATTGACAATGAGCAGTTCTTC
TRBJ2-7 | TRBV7-3 | NA | NA | CASSPLGPQGREQYF | TGTGCCAGCAGCCCCCTCGGGCCTCAAGGGCGTGAGCAGTACTTC
TRBJ1-5 | TRBV27 | NA | NA | CASSLGGPSNQPQHF | TGTGCCAGCAGTTTAGGAGGACCTAGCAATCAGCCCCAGCATTTT
TRBJ2-1 | TRBV6-1 | NA | NA | CAITRGMTYNEQFF | TGTGCCATCACACGCGGGATGACCTACAATGAGCAGTTCTTC
TRBJ1-5 | TRBV7-2 | NA | NA | CASSLVGRNQPQHF | TGTGCCAGCAGCTTAGTGGGGCGCAATCAGCCCCAGCATTTT
TRBJ2-2 | TRBV7-8 | NA | NA | CASSLVVAGELFF | TGTGCCAGCAGCTTAGTCGTCGCCGGGGAGCTGTTTTTT
TRBJ2-7 | TRBV6-6 | NA | NA | CASRAGSYEQYF | TGTGCCAGTCGCGCCGGGAGCTACGAGCAGTACTTC